This entry features one TCR beta chain sequence. Its antigen is unidentified. This specimen comes from a study of OX40 agonist ivuxolimab in advanced cancers. Across the study: Partial responses were achieved by three patients, one with hepatocellular carcinoma and two with cutaneous melanoma. Study findings and constraints: Expanded clones were, on average, more numerous in CD8+ T cells than in CD4+. The study found among the lowest clonal expansion in partial responders at 0.1-3.0 mg/kg.

The CDR3 extends over 16 amino acids. Trimming cost V 4 bases and J 6 bases, with 20 bases left between them. Germline CDR1 SGHDT, CDR2 YYEEEE. Measured with immunoSEQ multiplex PCR; TCRdb has only the in-frame clones, and not every one. Counted here are 90,000 to 100,000 clones, about 85% occurring once; the ten biggest clones make up 0.8% to 1%. The material sequenced was CD4+ or CD8+ T cells sorted from blood, taken in a trial of the OX40 agonist ivuxolimab. This sequence originates from an adult with an advanced solid tumor such as melanoma, head and neck, liver or kidney cancer. This sequence joins TRBV5-6 and TRBJ2-1, with D maybe TRBD1 (5 bases). CDR3 nucleotides: TGTGCCAGCAGCCGGGTGGATTTTGAAAGGGGCAATGAGCAGTTCTTC. Protein: CASSRVDFERGNEQFF.